This T cell receptor beta chain was found in a study of naive and memory T cell subsets. Cells stained for CD3, CD4, CD8, CD45RA, CD27 and viability were sorted into four CD45RA/CD27 subsets. This clonotype was recorded many times. Both TRBC1 and TRBC2 were covered by a beta constant-region primer of two equimolar oligonucleotides. Four rounds of PCR amplified the ligated cDNA using nested alpha and beta constant-region primers plus SP2. TCRdb reanalysed the UMI-ligation and nested PCR reads using MiXCR and keeps one entry per CDR3 protein. The table has under 150,000 distinct CDR3 sequences, over 15% seen once. The trim removed 6 bases at V and 4 bases at J, leaving 11 bases unmatched. This CDR3 comprises 14 residues. Germline loops: CDR1 SQVTM, CDR2 ANQGSEA.

Sequencing used naive CD4+ T cells from blood. The clonotype comes from a human donor in good health. The V and J genes are TRBV29-1 and TRBJ2-5; 7 bases agree with TRBD1. In DNA, the CDR3 is TGCAGCGTCCAAGGACAGGACGGGCGAGAGACCCAGTACTTC. Encoded protein: CSVQGQDGRETQYF.